Included here is one T cell receptor beta chain sequence, with context. The J segment lost 1 base and the V segment lost 3 bases, leaving 10 bases of the junction unmatched. The germline gives CDR1 LNHDA, CDR2 SQIVND (reference sequence). The CDR3 length is 17 residues. This sample is drawn from a study of blood T cell repertoires in COVID-19. Sequencing was performed with immunoSEQ multiplex PCR; in TCRdb, only in-frame clones are kept and a portion is missing. Altogether under 300,000 clones are present, 75% to 95% being singletons, with the ten largest covering 1.5% to 2%. The sequencing input was PBMCs or T cells enriched from blood (not recorded which). The chain combines TRBV19 with TRBJ1-1, with TRBD1 matching over 8 bases. This sequence originates from a woman aged 18 to 35 who had recovered from COVID-19. This chain's CDR3 is CASSISTGATPNTEAFF. CDR3 bases: TGTGCCAGTAGTATTTCGACAGGGGCTACGCCGAACACTGAAGCTTTCTTT.